These T cell receptor beta chains were read from a single sample in a study of cytomegalovirus exposure and HLA in healthy donors. TCRdb's table, derived via immunoSEQ multiplex PCR, lists solely in-frame clones and lacks some. The data show around 71,000 clones, just under 95% seen once. The sample comprised PBMCs. Receptors originate from a man aged 18 to 29 in good health and CMV-seropositive. Both conserved end residues are part of each CDR3. The D gene is left open where the match is weak. The size of a clone is reported for some rows only, either as once, few or many, or as a class for expanded clones.

>TRBV5-8|.|16|TRBJ2-1|TRBD2
TGTGCCAGCAGCCAAGCGATAGCGGGGGGCTACAATGAGCAGTTCTTC
CASSQAIAGGYNEQFF
>TRBV7-9|.|15|TRBJ2-5|.
TGTGCCAGCAGCTTAGATGGGGCAGGGCCAGAGACCCAGTACTTC
CASSLDGAGPETQYF
>TRBV6-1|.|15|TRBJ2-2|TRBD2
TGTGCCAGCAGCGGGGGACTAGCGGGGAGCGGGGAGCTGTTTTTT
CASSGGLAGSGELFF
>TRBV27|.|14|TRBJ2-3|TRBD2
TGTGCCAGCAGTCAACGGGGGGGCACAGATACGCAGTATTTT
CASSQRGGTDTQYF
>TRBV7-9|.|14|TRBJ1-1|.
TGTGCCAGCAGTCCTCCACAGGGCGGCACTGAAGCTTTCTTT
CASSPPQGGTEAFF
>TRBV4-1|.|15|TRBJ2-2|TRBD2
TGCGCCAGCAGCCAAGCCTCGGGGGGAGGCGGGGAGCTGTTTTTT
CASSQASGGGGELFF
>TRBV6-1|.|14|TRBJ2-3|.
TGTGCCAGCAGTCCTAGCACAGGGCCAGATACGCAGTATTTT
CASSPSTGPDTQYF
>TRBV19|.|14|TRBJ2-7|TRBD2
TGTGCCAGTAGCGTGACTAGCGCTAGCTACGAGCAGTACTTC
CASSVTSASYEQYF
>TRBV28|.|17|TRBJ2-1|.
TGTGCCAGCAGTTTACTCGAGAGGGATCAATCCGTCAATGAGCAGTTCTTC
CASSLLERDQSVNEQFF
>TRBV5-6|.|12|TRBJ2-3|.
TGTGCCAGCACCCCGGGCACAGATACGCAGTATTTT
CASTPGTDTQYF
>TRBV9|.|13|TRBJ2-5|TRBD1
TGTGCCAGCAGCGTCAGGGGGCAAGAGACCCAGTACTTC
CASSVRGQETQYF
>TRBV11-2|once|17|TRBJ2-1|TRBD2
TGTGCCAGCAGCTCGCCCCGTCGGGCGGGAGGGCAAGGTGAGCAGTTCTTC
CASSSPRRAGGQGEQFF
>TRBV4-2|.|15|TRBJ2-7|TRBD2
TGTGCCAGCAGCCAAACCGGGACTAGCGTCTACGAGCAGTACTTC
CASSQTGTSVYEQYF
>TRBV5-4|.|15|TRBJ2-1|.
TGTGCCAGCAGCCCAGTGACGCCTCCGGGAAGTGAGCAGTTCTTC
CASSPVTPPGSEQFF
>TRBV14|.|17|TRBJ2-2|.
TGTGCCAGCAGCCAAGATCGAGGGGGGGATAACACCGGGGAGCTGTTTTTT
CASSQDRGGDNTGELFF
>TRBV6-1|once|15|TRBJ2-7|.
TGTGCCAGCAGTGAAAGGCCAGGGGTGGTCGACGAGCAGTACTTC
CASSERPGVVDEQYF
>TRBV5-1|.|12|TRBJ2-3|.
TGCGCCACTCGGGGGGCCACAGATACGCAGTATTTT
CATRGATDTQYF
>TRBV9|.|14|TRBJ2-3|.
TGTGCCAGCAGCTCAAGGGCTAGCAAGGATACGCAGTATTTT
CASSSRASKDTQYF
>TRBV5-1|.|17|TRBJ2-2|TRBD2
TGCGCCAGCAGCTTGGCGGGGAGGGGCGCGGACACCGGGGAGCTGTTTTTT
CASSLAGRGADTGELFF
>TRBV6-1|.|15|TRBJ2-7|.
TGTGCCAGCAGTGAAGTGGGGGGAGGAATCTACGAGCAGTACTTC
CASSEVGGGIYEQYF
>TRBV11-2|.|13|TRBJ1-1|.
TGTGCCAGCAGCCCCCCTCTAAACACTGAAGCTTTCTTT
CASSPPLNTEAFF
>TRBV9|once|16|TRBJ2-2|TRBD2
TGTGCCAGCAGCGTGAGACTAGCGGGGGACACCGGGGAGCTGTTTTTT
CASSVRLAGDTGELFF
>TRBV7-2|.|15|TRBJ1-2|.
TGTGCCAGCAGCCCCTCATCCGGGGGATACTATGGCTACACCTTC
CASSPSSGGYYGYTF
>TRBV10-1|.|17|TRBJ2-1|TRBD2
TGCGCCAGCAGTGTTGGTATGAGGAATAGCGGGAACAATGAGCAGTTCTTC
CASSVGMRNSGNNEQFF
>TRBV18|.|15|TRBJ1-3|.
TGTGCCAGCTCACCAGGCGGGAGCTCTGGAAACACCATATATTTT
CASSPGGSSGNTIYF
>TRBV23-1|.|15|TRBJ1-4|TRBD1
TGCGCCAGCACCCAGGTGGGACAGGCTAATGAAAAACTGTTTTTT
CASTQVGQANEKLFF
>TRBV6-4|.|13|TRBJ1-2|.
TGTGCCACCAGAAGGTCGTACGCGGATGGCTACACCTTC
CATRRSYADGYTF
>TRBV15|.|12|TRBJ2-7|.
TGTGCCACCGGTGGGGGGGCGAACGAGCAGTACTTC
CATGGGANEQYF
>TRBV28|.|11|TRBJ1-2|.
TGTGCCAGCTCCAGTTTATATGGCTACACCTTC
CASSSLYGYTF
>TRBV4-2|.|15|TRBJ2-3|TRBD2
TGTGCCAGCAGCCAAGAGCGGGGGGGAGGGAGTACGCAGTATTTT
CASSQERGGGSTQYF
>TRBV18|.|20|TRBJ2-2|TRBD2
TGTGCCAGCTCACCTTACGTCCTGACTAGCGGGATGACGAACACCGGGGAGCTGTTTTTT
CASSPYVLTSGMTNTGELFF
>TRBV6-5|.|16|TRBJ2-2|.
TGTGCCAGCAGTTACTCGGTGGGAGGTGGGACCGGGGAGCTGTTTTTT
CASSYSVGGGTGELFF
>TRBV5-8|medium-sized|15|TRBJ2-1|.
TGTGCCAGCAGATCAATTGCGGGGATTTACAATGAGCAGTTCTTC
CASRSIAGIYNEQFF
>TRBV29-1|.|12|TRBJ1-2|.
TGCAGCGTTGAAGTGGGACTCTATGGCTACACCTTC
CSVEVGLYGYTF
>TRBV5-1|.|13|TRBJ2-7|.
TGCGCCAGCAGCATGGAGGGGGTGAACGAGCAGTACTTC
CASSMEGVNEQYF
>TRBV4-2|.|13|TRBJ2-1|.
TGTGCCAGCAGCCAAGAAGGCGGGGCCCGGCAGTTCTTC
CASSQEGGARQFF
>TRBV5-8|once|13|TRBJ1-1|.
TGTGCCAGCAGCCCGTACGGGGGCACTGAAGCTTTCTTT
CASSPYGGTEAFF
>TRBV29-1|.|13|TRBJ2-7|TRBD1
TGCAGCGTTGAGGGACAGAGCTCCTACGAGCAGTACTTC
CSVEGQSSYEQYF
>TRBV7-7|.|15|TRBJ2-7|.
TGTGCCAGCAGCTCCCGGGACACCGTCTCCTACGAGCAGTACTTC
CASSSRDTVSYEQYF
>TRBV2|few|15|TRBJ1-2|.
TGTGCCAGCAGTGAAACCCCAACAGGTCTCTATGGCTACACCTTC
CASSETPTGLYGYTF
>TRBV11-2|.|13|TRBJ2-1|.
TGTGCCAGCAGCTCAGGATCTTGGAATGAGCAGTTCTTC
CASSSGSWNEQFF
>TRBV29-1|.|13|TRBJ2-5|.
TGCAGCGCTATTGGGGGGGCCCTAGAGACCCAGTACTTC
CSAIGGALETQYF
>TRBV7-2|once|15|TRBJ2-5|TRBD1
TGTGCCAGCAGCTATAGCGGGACAGGGGAAGAGACCCAGTACTTC
CASSYSGTGEETQYF
>TRBV6-5|.|14|TRBJ2-1|TRBD2
TGTGCCAGCACCAGGACTAGCTTAGGAAATGAGCAGTTCTTC
CASTRTSLGNEQFF
>TRBV10-2|.|15|TRBJ1-5|.
TGCGCCAGCAGCCTCCCAGGGCCAGATAATCAGCCCCAGCATTTT
CASSLPGPDNQPQHF
>TRBV29-1|.|10|TRBJ2-3|.
TGCAGCGGCCGGGAGGATACGCAGTATTTT
CSGREDTQYF
>TRBV7-9|.|15|TRBJ1-6|TRBD1
TGTGCCAGCAGGGAAGACGGACAGGGGAATTCACCCCTCCACTTT
CASREDGQGNSPLHF
>TRBV7-2|.|16|TRBJ2-5|TRBD2
TGTGCCAGCAGCTTCCAGCGGGGGGCCTACCAAGAGACCCAGTACTTC
CASSFQRGAYQETQYF